Listed here are 17 T cell receptor beta chains from one sample, sequenced in a study of blood T cell repertoires in COVID-19. Only in-frame clones appear in the TCRdb table, and some are missing; sequencing was by immunoSEQ multiplex PCR. This sample has around 250,000 clones; approximately 83% occur once, and the top ten carry 1.5% to 2%. Specimen: PBMCs or T cells enriched from blood (not recorded which). The origin of the receptors is a woman aged 45 to 65 who had recovered from COVID-19.

Only one count was recorded for this clone. The chain links TRBV9 to TRBJ1-1, with TRBD1 matching 9 bases. From germline, CDR1 is SGDLS and CDR2 YYNGEE. Unmatched junction bases numbered 8, after V lost 0 bases and J lost 8 bases. This CDR3 is built from 15 residues. This CDR3 reads CASSVGGQGPSEAFF. CDR3 nucleotide sequence: TGTGCCAGCAGCGTAGGTGGACAGGGGCCCTCCGAAGCTTTCTTT.

DNA of the CDR3: TGTGCCAGCAGACTGACAGGGAACTATGGCTACACCTTC. Translation: CASRLTGNYGYTF. This chain links TRBV28 with TRBJ1-2, with 7 bases lining up with TRBD1. The V and J ends lost 6 bases and 2 bases, in that order; junction bases with no gene match: 3. Germline CDR1 is MDHEN and CDR2 is SYDVKM. The CDR3 is 13 residues long.

This chain links TRBV19 with TRBJ2-7; 9 nucleotides match TRBD1. J lost 6 bases, V lost 3 bases, and 6 bases had no gene match. The CDR3 is 14 amino acids. Per the germline V gene, CDR1 is LNHDA and CDR2 is SQIVND (reference sequence). The CDR3 sequence: CASSIGTGSLEQYF. The CDR3 bases are TGTGCCAGTAGTATCGGGACAGGGTCTCTCGAGCAGTACTTC. Full variable domain (missing parts from reference TRBV19 and TRBJ2-7): DGGITQSPKYLFRKEGQNVTLSCEQNLNHDAMYWYRQDPGQGLRLIYYSQIVNDFQKGDIAEGYSVSREKKESFPLTVTSAQKNPTAFYLCASSIGTGSLEQYFGPGTRLTVT.

The chain recombines TRBV4-1 with TRBJ2-3; 10 bases line up with TRBD1. CDR1 is MGHRA, CDR2 YSYEKL, per germline. The CDR3 extends over 16 amino acids. V was clipped by 3 bases and J by 3 bases; unmatched bases: 6. DNA of the CDR3: TGCGCCAGCAGCCACCGGACAGGGGGTATTACAGATACGCAGTATTTT. This sequence encodes CASSHRTGGITDTQYF.

This clone appeared a few times. The chain uses TRBV28 and TRBJ1-3, with D hard to call. Per the germline V gene, CDR1 is MDHEN and CDR2 is SYDVKM. This CDR3 is 16 amino acids long. Trimming stripped 7 bases from V and 0 bases from J, with 16 bases between. DNA for the CDR3: TGTGCCAGCACCTCCTTAGTCCTGAGCTCTGGAAACACCATATATTTT. Translating gives CASTSLVLSSGNTIYF.

The chain employs TRBV7-2 and TRBJ1-2; D unclear. Looked up from germline, CDR1 is SGHTA and CDR2 is FQGNSA. The CDR3 contains 15 residues. With 5 bases removed from V and 3 bases from J, the gap between germline ends came to 16 bases. CDR3 region: CASSLDYRSYYGYTF. CDR3 nucleotide sequence: TGTGCCAGCAGCCTAGATTACAGATCCTACTATGGCTACACCTTC.

V and J are TRBV19 and TRBJ2-1; 7 bases line up with TRBD2. The V gene's germline CDR1 is LNHDA and CDR2 SQIVND (reference sequence). The CDR3 contains 15 residues. The CDR3 is CAHTAGGSSYNEQFF. DNA for the CDR3: TGTGCTCACACGGCGGGCGGGAGCTCCTACAATGAGCAGTTCTTC.

Notes on this clone: The junction departs from the called germline gene at one end, perhaps through a read error. The chain links TRBV28 to TRBJ2-2; 7 nucleotides match TRBD2. CDR1 and CDR2 from the germline V gene are MDHEN and SYDVKM. This CDR3 contains 15 residues. The CDR3 DNA sequence: TGTGCCAGCACTTTAGCGGGTACGAACACCGGGGAGCTGTTTTTT. Protein product: CASTLAGTNTGELFF. Drawing the rest from reference TRBV28 and TRBJ2-2, the complete variable domain is DVKVTQSSRYLVKRTGEKVFLECVQDMDHENMFWYRQDPGLGLRLIYFSYDVKMKEKGDIPEGYSVSREKKERFSLILESASTNQTSMYLCASTLAGTNTGELFFGEGSRLTVL.

The rearrangement links TRBV5-1 to TRBJ2-5; possible D gene TRBD1, 6 bases. The V gene lost 4 bases and the J gene lost 1 base, with 8 bases spanning the gap. Germline V gene data show CDR1 as SGHRS and CDR2 as YFSETQ. The length of the CDR3 is 13 residues. CDR3 sequence reads: CASSAGVQETQYF. CDR3 bases: TGCGCCAGCAGCGCAGGGGTCCAAGAGACCCAGTACTTC.

V usage is TRBV29-1 and J usage is TRBJ2-3, with TRBD2 matching 11 bases. CDR1 SQVTM and CDR2 ANQGSEA come from the germline V gene. CDR3 length equals 16 residues. Losses at the gene ends were 4 bases for V and 3 bases for J; bases not matched to a gene: 9. The CDR3 region has the DNA TGCAGCGTTGGACCTATCCGGACTAGCGGGACAGATACGCAGTATTTT. This translates into CSVGPIRTSGTDTQYF.

The chain links TRBV2 to TRBJ2-3; 9 bases agree with TRBD1. The V segment lost 8 bases and the J segment 5 bases; nucleotides outside the gene matches: 8. The CDR3 is made up of 14 amino acids. Germline CDR1 SNHLY, CDR2 FYNNEI. DNA of the CDR3: TGTGCCAGCGGTGGACAGGGGACGGGAGATACGCAGTATTTT. This translates into CASGGQGTGDTQYF. The complete variable domain, with remaining parts taken from reference TRBV2 and TRBJ2-3, reads EPEVTQTPSHQVTQMGQEVILRCVPISNHLYFYWYRQILGQKVEFLVSFYNNEISEKSEIFDDQFSVERPDGSNFTLKIRSTKLEDSAMYFCASGGQGTGDTQYFGPGTRLTVL.

V usage is TRBV3-1 (or the pseudogene TRBV3-2) and J usage is TRBJ2-7; D might be TRBD2 (5 bases). Germline V gene sequence: CDR1 LGHDT, CDR2 YNNKEL (reference sequence). This CDR3 region has 19 residues. Trimming stripped 1 base from V and 2 bases from J, with 24 bases between. CDR3 nucleotide sequence: TGTGCCAGCAGCCAAGGACTACCCGGCCGGGCGACTACCACCTACGAGCAGTACTTC. Translation gives CASSQGLPGRATTTYEQYF.

This chain joins TRBV7-9 and TRBJ2-1; TRBD1 aligns across 10 bases. The CDR3 runs to 17 residues. CDR1 and CDR2 (germline): SEHNR, FQNEAQ (reference sequence). V lost 2 bases and J lost 6; bases outside the gene matches: 10. This CDR3 is CASSLSLSDRGTNEQFF. The CDR3 nucleotides are TGTGCCAGCAGCTTATCGTTGTCGGACAGGGGGACCAATGAGCAGTTCTTC.

The chain uses TRBV19 and TRBJ2-2, with D perhaps TRBD1 (5 bases). CDR3 length equals 12 residues. V lost 8 bases, J lost 6 bases, and 10 bases lay in between. From germline, CDR1 is LNHDA and CDR2 SQIVND (reference sequence). The CDR3 DNA reads TGTGCCAGTTCTACCAGGGCCGGGGAGCTGTTTTTT. Translating it yields CASSTRAGELFF.

The genes are TRBV28 and TRBJ1-1; no clear D gene. The CDR3 contains 13 residues. Trimming took 2 bases from V and 6 from J, leaving 10 bases between them. Germline V gene lookup returns CDR1 MDHEN and CDR2 SYDVKM. CDR3 residues: CASSLRYQPEAFF. As DNA, the CDR3 is TGTGCCAGCAGTTTACGGTACCAACCTGAAGCTTTCTTT.

The CDR3 is CASSQSPQSTDTQYF. In nucleotides, the CDR3 is TGTGCCAGCAGCCAATCGCCCCAGTCCACAGATACGCAGTATTTT. The chain recombines TRBV16 with TRBJ2-3; unclear D gene. Germline assignment: CDR1 KGHSY and CDR2 FQNENV. The V end was cut by 0 bases, the J end by 2 bases, with 9 bases between. This CDR3 is built from 15 residues.

This clone was picked up a small number of times. J is TRBJ2-7 and V is TRBV10-3; D is perhaps TRBD2 (6 bases). The CDR3 totals 13 residues. Germline assignment: CDR1 ENHRY and CDR2 SYGVKD. Trimming cost V 8 bases and J 0 bases, with 11 bases left between them. CDR3 in DNA: TGTGCCATCGGACGGGGGAGCTCCTACGAGCAGTACTTC. This translates into CAIGRGSSYEQYF.